These 13 T cell receptor beta chains were all obtained from the same sample, sequenced in a study of pediatric ulcerative colitis (dated by TCRdb to 2018 to 2020). Library construction relied on the immunoSEQ multiplex PCR assay. TCRdb obtained this table from immuneACCESS and retained in-frame rearrangements with V and J assigned. These tables miss some clones; where compared with another copy, unresolved V genes account for less than half of the shortfall, and the remainder is unexplained. This sample has some 37,000 clones in its table, and around 73% of those were observed once. The ten largest make up 0.65% to 0.95% of the sample. During colonoscopy, one to two pinch biopsies were obtained from the rectum for research. Sequenced sample: gut tissue. Source of these receptors: a boy aged 5-17 years with moderate ulcerative colitis.

This clone has a handful of counts. The genes are TRBV2 and TRBJ2-2; D may be TRBD1 (6 bases). CDR1 and CDR2 from the germline V gene are SNHLY and FYNNEI. V was clipped by 6 bases and J by 3 bases, with 14 bases between them. The CDR3 spans 15 residues. The CDR3 bases are TGTGCCAGCAGCGGGTGGGCAGGGGACACCGGGGAGCTGTTTTTT. Translated, it gives CASSGWAGDTGELFF.

This rearrangement joins TRBV29-1 to TRBJ1-3; 8 positions agree with TRBD1. The CDR3 sequence is 12 residues long. CDR1 is SQVTM, CDR2 ANQGSEA, per germline. V dropped 6 bases and J dropped 4; count of bases not matched to a gene: 2. The CDR3 spells CSVRGRGNTIYF. Here the CDR3 DNA reads TGCAGCGTCAGGGGGCGCGGAAACACCATATATTTT.

The J gene is TRBJ2-5, the V gene TRBV28, with D perhaps assigned TRBD1 or TRBD2 (6 bases each). Trimming stripped 6 bases from V and 11 bases from J, with 13 bases between. This CDR3 comprises 11 residues. Germline V gives CDR1 MDHEN, CDR2 SYDVKM. The CDR3 DNA follows: TGTGCCAGCAGCCTGAGGAGGGGGCAGTACTTC. It encodes CASSLRRGQYF.

This clone was picked up one time. The chain joins TRBV6-1 to TRBJ1-3; 7 bases line up with TRBD1. Trimming removed 0 bases from V and 5 bases from J; junction bases left unmatched: 10. The CDR3 sequence is 17 residues long. Germline V CDR1 and CDR2: MNHNS, SASEGT. CDR3 in DNA: TGTGCCAGCAGTGAAGCGCTGCACAGGGGTGAAAGAAACACCATATATTTT. As protein: CASSEALHRGERNTIYF.

The chain uses TRBV6-4 and TRBJ2-3; D ambiguous. CDR1 MRHNA and CDR2 SNTAGT come from the germline V gene. CDR3 length equals 14 residues. The V gene lost 0 bases and the J gene lost 1 base, with 5 bases spanning the gap. CDR3 sequence: CASSDSPGTDTQYF. CDR3 DNA: TGTGCCAGCAGTGACTCACCGGGCACAGATACGCAGTATTTT.

The chain recombines TRBV27 with TRBJ2-7; 9 bases are shared with TRBD1. J gave up 2 bases and V 10 bases, and 6 bases lay outside the gene matches. This CDR3 comprises 13 residues. Germline V gene sequence: CDR1 MNHEY, CDR2 SMNVEV (reference sequence). Here the CDR3 reads CATPDRGTYEQYF. The CDR3 DNA follows: TGTGCCACCCCCGACAGGGGGACCTACGAGCAGTACTTC.

CDR3 DNA sequence: TGTGCCAAAAATAAAGCGGGGCCGATCACAGATACGCAGTATTTT. This translates into CAKNKAGPITDTQYF. The J gene is TRBJ2-3, the V gene TRBV10-3, with 7 bases that match TRBD2. Germline trimming cut 10 bases from V and 2 bases from J; bases unmatched to any gene: 12. Germline V gives CDR1 ENHRY, CDR2 SYGVKD. The CDR3 runs to 15 residues.

This sequence joins TRBV7-6 and TRBJ2-5; 13 bases align to TRBD2. Germline-derived CDR1 and CDR2 are SGHVS and FNYEAQ. The CDR3 is made up of 18 amino acids. The trim removed 3 bases at V and 5 bases at J, leaving 12 bases unmatched. This CDR3 is CASSFTSGGARGSETQYF. The CDR3 DNA reads as TGTGCCAGCAGCTTTACTAGCGGGGGGGCCCGGGGATCGGAGACCCAGTACTTC.

The gene calls are TRBV18 and TRBJ1-6; 7 bases align to TRBD1. This CDR3 comprises 15 residues. V lost 3 bases and J lost 7; bases outside the gene matches: 6. Germline loops: CDR1 KGHSH, CDR2 LQKENI. The CDR3 here is CASSPSRGRNSPLHF. The CDR3 nucleotides read TGTGCCAGCTCACCCTCCAGGGGGAGGAATTCACCCCTCCACTTT.

This clone has a handful of counts. The chain recombines TRBV7-9 with TRBJ1-5; the D is unclear. The CDR3 has 15 residues. Germline assignment: CDR1 SEHNR and CDR2 FQNEAQ (reference sequence). V was pared by 5 bases and J by 0 bases, with 11 bases between. CDR3 loop: CASSEGPYSNQPQHF. The CDR3 DNA reads as TGTGCCAGCAGCGAGGGCCCTTATAGCAATCAGCCCCAGCATTTT.

This clone was detected only once. This sequence joins TRBV19 and TRBJ2-1; 14 nucleotides align to TRBD2. The CDR3 runs to 18 residues. Trimming took 5 bases from V and 1 from J; bases not matched to a gene: 7. Germline values: CDR1 LNHDA, CDR2 SQIVND (reference sequence). The CDR3 loop reads CASSPTRTSGRSYNEQFF. Written as DNA, the CDR3 is TGTGCCAGTAGTCCGACCCGGACTAGCGGGAGGTCCTACAATGAGCAGTTCTTC.

In this sample, this clone turned up a few times. The chain combines TRBV2 with TRBJ2-7; D might be TRBD2 (5 bases). This CDR3 has 17 amino acids. Trimming shortened V by 7 bases and J by 3 bases, and 25 bases separated the two germline ends. In germline, CDR1 is SNHLY, CDR2 FYNNEI. As DNA, the CDR3 is TGTGCCAGCATTCTAGCTGGCGGAAGCCACACCCTCTACGAGCAGTACTTC. It specifies CASILAGGSHTLYEQYF. The complete variable domain, with remaining parts taken from reference TRBV2 and TRBJ2-7, reads EPEVTQTPSHQVTQMGQEVILRCVPISNHLYFYWYRQILGQKVEFLVSFYNNEISEKSEIFDDQFSVERPDGSNFTLKIRSTKLEDSAMYFCASILAGGSHTLYEQYFGPGTRLTVT.

V usage is TRBV13 and J usage is TRBJ1-1; D not certain. The V gene's germline CDR1 is PRHDT and CDR2 FYEKMQ (reference sequence). This CDR3 spans 16 amino acids. V was trimmed by 0 bases and J by 5 bases, leaving 16 bases between them. The CDR3 DNA reads as TGTGCCAGCAGCTTAGGACACCCCGGGAAATCGACTGAAGCTTTCTTT. This codes for CASSLGHPGKSTEAFF.